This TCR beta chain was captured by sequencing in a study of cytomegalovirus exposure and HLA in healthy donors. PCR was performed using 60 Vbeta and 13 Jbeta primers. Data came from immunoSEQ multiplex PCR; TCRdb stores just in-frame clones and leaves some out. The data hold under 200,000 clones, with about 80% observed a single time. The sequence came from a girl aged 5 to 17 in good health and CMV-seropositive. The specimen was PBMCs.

In nucleotides, the CDR3 is TGCGCCAGCAGCTTGGTAGGGACTGGCTACAATGAGCAGTTCTTC. Translation gives CASSLVGTGYNEQFF. J is TRBJ2-1 and V is TRBV5-1, with D perhaps matching TRBD2 (6 bases). V was pared by 0 bases and J by 3 bases, with 10 bases between. The germline V gene has CDR1 SGHRS and CDR2 YFSETQ. CDR3 length: 15 amino acids.